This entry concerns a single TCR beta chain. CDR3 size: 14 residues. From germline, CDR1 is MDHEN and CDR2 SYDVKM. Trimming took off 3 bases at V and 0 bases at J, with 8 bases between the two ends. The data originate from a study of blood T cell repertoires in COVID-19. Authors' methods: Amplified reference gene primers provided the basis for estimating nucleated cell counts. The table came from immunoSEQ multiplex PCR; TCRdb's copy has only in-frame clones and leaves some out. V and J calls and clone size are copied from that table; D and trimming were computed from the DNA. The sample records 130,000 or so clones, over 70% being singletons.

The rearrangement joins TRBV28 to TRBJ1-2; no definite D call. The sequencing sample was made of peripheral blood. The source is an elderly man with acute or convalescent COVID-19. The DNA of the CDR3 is TGTGCCAGCAGTTTTCCCCCTCCTAACTATGGCTACACCTTC. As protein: CASSFPPPNYGYTF.